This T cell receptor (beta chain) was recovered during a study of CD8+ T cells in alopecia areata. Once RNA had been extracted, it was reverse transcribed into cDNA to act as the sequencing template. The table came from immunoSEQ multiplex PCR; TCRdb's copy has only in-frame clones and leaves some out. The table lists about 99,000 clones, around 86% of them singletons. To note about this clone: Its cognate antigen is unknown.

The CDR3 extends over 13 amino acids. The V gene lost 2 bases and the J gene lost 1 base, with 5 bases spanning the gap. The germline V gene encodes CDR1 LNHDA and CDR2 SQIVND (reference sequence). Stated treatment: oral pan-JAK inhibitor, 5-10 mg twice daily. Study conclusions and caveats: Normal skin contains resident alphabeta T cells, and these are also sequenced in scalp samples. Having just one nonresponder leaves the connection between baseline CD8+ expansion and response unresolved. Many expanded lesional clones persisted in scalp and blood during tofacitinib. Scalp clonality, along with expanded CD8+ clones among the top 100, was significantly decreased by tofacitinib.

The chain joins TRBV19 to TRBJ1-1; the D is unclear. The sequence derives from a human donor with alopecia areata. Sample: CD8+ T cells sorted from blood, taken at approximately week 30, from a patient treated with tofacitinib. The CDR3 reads CASSIRQNTEAFF. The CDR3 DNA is TGTGCCAGTAGTATAAGGCAGAACACTGAAGCTTTCTTT.